Below, one TCR beta chain is given with its context. Its antigen is still unknown. No base quality information exists; no much larger clone differs at one position. Patients with uncontrolled infections, other autoimmune diseases, pregnancy or lactation were excluded. Diagnoses relied on clinical symptoms, serum thyroxine and TRAb, thyroid ultrasound and orbital computed tomography. Total RNA was extracted with Trizol reagent, and quality was checked on an Agilent 2100 Bioanalyzer. This specimen belongs to a study of T cells in Graves' hyperthyroidism and ophthalmopathy (dated by TCRdb to between 2019 and 2020). For the wider study: TCR V-J signatures able to tell the groups apart were searched for in a discovery cohort of 95 or so patients, of whom roughly 42 had Graves' ophthalmopathy and around 57 had stable Graves' hyperthyroidism. The paper describes TCR Vbeta CDR3 sequencing of around 130 peripheral blood samples, made up of 43 ophthalmopathy patients, 70 to 75 hyperthyroidism patients and 17 progressor patients. For training and testing, the 100 or so patients in the discovery cohort were randomly divided in a 7:3 ratio. An independent validation cohort of under 20 hyperthyroidism patients and 17 patients who later progressed to ophthalmopathy tested prospective prediction of ophthalmopathy. Following sampling, methimazole starting at 30 mg daily was given to hyperthyroidism patients, and high-dose intravenous methylprednisolone was given to ophthalmopathy patients. The study also compared thyroid tissue and blood T-cell repertoires from about six Graves' hyperthyroidism patients.

Trimming costs V 1 base and J 8 bases, and their ends lie 5 bases apart. CDR1 DFQATT and CDR2 SNEGSKA were looked up in the germline V gene (reference sequence). Counted from cysteine to phenylalanine, this CDR3 has 11 amino acids. The entry retains the CDR3 DNA only, 33 bases that are in frame from base 1. The TCR beta CDR3 regions were amplified from the RNA transcripts. For the first round of RT-PCR on the TCR CDR3, the HTBI primer set was used together with the Qiagen OneStep RT-PCR kit. A second multiplex PCR round built the libraries, followed by size selection and purification. The libraries were sequenced on an Illumina HiSeq2000 using paired-end 100 bp reads. As for how the authors treated the data: Raw data were processed with SOAPnuke, discarding reads with adapters, uncalled bases, mean Phred below 15, or no exact constant-primer or identifier match. COPE v1.2.5 was used to merge the high-quality paired reads, and each unique nucleotide sequence was defined as a clonotype. MiTCR v1.1 was used to align the clonotypes against IMGT TRBV, TRBD and TRBJ reference segments. Analysis was restricted to V-J combinations with a frequency above 0.0001, which covered over 98% of repertoires. The TCS score was defined as the ratio of F50 (clonal expansion) to E x V (chaos), calculated using BLOSUM62-based TCRdist between CDR3 peptides within each V-J. Welch's t-statistics and random forest reduced around 510 V-J features to 13, which were used in a naive Bayes classifier (R e1071). Thyroid-blood repertoire similarity was quantified with the Morisita-Horn index. TCRdb reprocessing: public reads trimmed at Q25 with fastp, clones called with MiXCR, in-frame beta chains kept. CDR3 protein sequences are deduplicated, and each keeps its most common genes and DNA. It is TCRdb's table, rather than the study itself, that gives the V and J calls and clone size. Within this sample are around 600,000 distinct CDR3 sequences, with 45% of them counted one time only. The ten largest clones add up to approximately 6.8% of the sample.

Study-level results and caveats: Most expanded thyroid clonotypes (frequency above 0.001) were also found in blood, which suggests that blood repertoires may mirror thyroid immune responses. During validation, the model predicted progression to ophthalmopathy a median of around 6 months ahead of onset, with more than 60% sensitivity and about 72% specificity. No statistical method was used to set the sample size in advance, and investigators knew the group allocation. A model built on a 13 V-J signature distinguished ophthalmopathy from stable hyperthyroidism, reaching about 89% sensitivity and about 81% specificity in cross-validation and 80%/75% in testing.

The receptor's source is an adult man with Graves' disease, either hyperthyroidism or ophthalmopathy (not recorded which). The rearrangement combines TRBV20-1 with TRBJ2-2, with the D gene not clear enough to name. Sequenced: peripheral blood or thyroid tissue (not recorded which). Here is the DNA: TGCAGTGCTAGAGCAACAGGGGAGCTGTTTTTT. This translates into CSARATGELFF.